The 14 T cell receptor beta chains listed next were all sequenced from one sample in a study of CD8 T cells in acute hepatitis C reinfection. Using immunoSEQ multiplex PCR, the repertoire was profiled, and TCRdb retains in-frame clones only, with some absent. The sample has 38,000 or so clones; approximately 87% are singletons. This sample's time point: naive CD8 control sorted from an acute-time-point sample. The specimen was naive CD8+ T cells from PBMCs. The receptors were sampled from a man aged 30 to 45 with chronic hepatitis C.

This clone was found a few times. V usage is TRBV4-2 and J usage is TRBJ2-2; TRBD2 aligns across 13 bases. V was pared by 0 bases and J by 6 bases, with 10 bases of the junction left unmatched. CDR1 LGHNA and CDR2 YNFKEQ come from the germline V gene. The CDR3 totals 19 residues. CDR3 loop: CASSQEGPGLAGISGELFF. CDR3 coding DNA: TGTGCCAGCAGCCAAGAGGGGCCGGGACTAGCGGGAATATCCGGGGAGCTGTTTTTT.

V and J are TRBV19 and TRBJ2-1; D is undetermined. The V and J ends lost 5 bases and 1 base respectively, with 9 bases between them. CDR3 length: 14 amino acids. In germline, CDR1 is LNHDA, CDR2 SQIVND (reference sequence). CDR3 sequence: CASSLVDSYNEQFF. CDR3 in DNA: TGTGCCAGTAGTTTAGTAGATTCCTACAATGAGCAGTTCTTC.

The chain is built from TRBV5-4 and TRBJ1-1; perhaps TRBD1 as D (5 bases). Germline CDR1 SGHNT, CDR2 YYREEE (reference sequence). CDR3 size: 13 residues. The V gene lost 2 bases and the J gene lost 5 bases, with 10 bases spanning the gap. The CDR3 DNA reads TGTGCCAGCAGCTTTGGTGGGGGGACTGAAGCTTTCTTT. Protein product: CASSFGGGTEAFF.

The count of this clone is one. This chain connects TRBV7-9 to TRBJ2-7; 14 positions match TRBD2. CDR1 is SEHNR and CDR2 is FQNEAQ in the germline V gene (reference sequence). With V trimmed by 4 bases and J by 7 bases, 9 bases remained unmatched. The CDR3 contains 16 residues. The CDR3 here is CASSWKGLAGGGEQYF. For the CDR3, the DNA is TGTGCCAGCAGCTGGAAAGGACTAGCGGGAGGCGGGGAGCAGTACTTC.

The rearrangement joins TRBV30 to TRBJ2-3, with a tentative D call TRBD2 (7 bases). Germline loops: CDR1 GTSNPN, CDR2 SVGIG (reference sequence). Trimming cost V 3 bases and J 0 bases, with 19 bases left between them. The CDR3 has 17 amino acids. The CDR3 DNA sequence: TGTGCCTGGAGGGAGCGGGACACCCTAAGTAGCACAGATACGCAGTATTTT. Its translation: CAWRERDTLSSTDTQYF. The variable domain in full, with the rest retrieved from reference TRBV30 and TRBJ2-3, is SQTIHQWPATLVQPVGSPLSLECTVEGTSNPNLYWYRQAAGRGLQLLFYSVGIGQISSEVPQNLSASRPQDRQFILSSKKLLLSDSGFYLCAWRERDTLSSTDTQYFGPGTRLTVL.

The gene calls are TRBV4-3 and TRBJ1-1; D is uncertain. The length of the CDR3 is 14 residues. V was trimmed by 0 bases and J by 3 bases, leaving 8 bases between them. The V gene's germline CDR1 is LGHNA and CDR2 YSLEER. The CDR3 here is CASSQDGEYTEAFF. DNA for the CDR3: TGCGCCAGCAGCCAAGATGGGGAATACACTGAAGCTTTCTTT.

The chain joins TRBV6-1 to TRBJ2-7, with TRBD1 matching over 8 bases. Germline CDR1 and CDR2: MNHNS and SASEGT. The V and J ends lost 8 bases and 0 bases, in that order; junction bases with no gene match: 6. This CDR3 is built from 14 residues. The CDR3 bases are TGTGCCAGCTCCGAAACAGGGGGCTCCTACGAGCAGTACTTC. Amino acid sequence: CASSETGGSYEQYF.

The chain has TRBV5-6 and TRBJ2-1, with no clear D. The CDR3 is 11 amino acids. CDR1 is SGHDT, CDR2 YYEEEE, per germline. Trimming cost V 0 bases and J 9 bases, with 4 bases left between them. CDR3 bases: TGTGCCAGCAGCTTGGGGGTTGAGCAGTTCTTC. Protein: CASSLGVEQFF.

J is TRBJ2-1 and V is TRBV5-4; D is possibly TRBD2 (6 bases). CDR1 and CDR2 from the germline V gene are SGHNT and YYREEE (reference sequence). Trimming stripped 4 bases from V and 0 bases from J, with 14 bases between. The CDR3 consists of 16 residues. The CDR3 loop is CASSPRTIPSYNEQFF. In nucleotides, the CDR3 is TGTGCCAGCAGCCCGAGGACTATCCCCTCCTACAATGAGCAGTTCTTC.

The chain combines TRBV5-5 with TRBJ2-1; D possibly uses TRBD1 or TRBD2 (6 bases each). The CDR3 runs to 18 residues. The germline CDR1 and CDR2 sequences are SGHKS and YYEKEE (reference sequence). Trimming shortened V by 4 bases and J by 0 bases, and 20 bases separated the two germline ends. CDR3 in amino acids: CASSRRGAADLSYNEQFF. The CDR3 region has the DNA TGTGCCAGCAGCCGGAGGGGGGCGGCGGACCTCTCCTACAATGAGCAGTTCTTC.

The chain links TRBV9 to TRBJ2-7, with 8 bases aligning to TRBD1. J gave up 4 bases and V 2 bases, and 5 bases lay outside the gene matches. CDR1 is SGDLS and CDR2 is YYNGEE in the germline V gene. The CDR3 is made up of 14 amino acids. The CDR3 coding sequence is TGTGCCAGCAGCGTGACAGGGGCTACGTACGAGCAGTACTTC. This translates into CASSVTGATYEQYF.

This chain links TRBV9 with TRBJ2-2; a weak D match, TRBD2 (6 bases). This CDR3 contains 16 residues. V lost 1 base, J lost 1 base, and 11 bases lay in between. The germline gives CDR1 SGDLS, CDR2 YYNGEE. This CDR3 reads CASSVNRDLNTGELFF. The CDR3 region has the DNA TGTGCCAGCAGCGTAAACCGGGACTTGAACACCGGGGAGCTGTTTTTT.

Details on this clone: This sample includes further DNA sequences coding for the same CDR3. This sequence joins TRBV30 and TRBJ1-2, with 10 bases identical to TRBD1. Germline V CDR1 and CDR2: GTSNPN, SVGIG (reference sequence). The CDR3 spans 13 residues. The trim removed 1 base at V and 8 bases at J, leaving 4 bases unmatched. CDR3 in DNA: TGTGCCTGGAGTGGACAGGGGGCGGGGGGCTACACCTTC. This sequence encodes CAWSGQGAGGYTF.

This chain links TRBV25-1 with TRBJ2-5, with a possible D match to TRBD2 (6 bases). CDR1 is MGHDK, CDR2 SYGVNS, per germline. Trimming cost V 0 bases and J 5 bases, with 13 bases left between them. The CDR3 is made up of 15 amino acids. CDR3 sequence reads: CASSEYYAGKETQYF. CDR3 DNA: TGTGCCAGCAGTGAATATTATGCGGGGAAGGAGACCCAGTACTTC.